This is a list of T cell receptor beta chains from one sample in a study of naive and memory T cell subsets. In TCRdb, the UMI-ligation and nested PCR reads were re-called with MiXCR into one record per CDR3 protein. The sample comprises tens of thousands of distinct CDR3 sequences, approximately 11% of which are singletons, and about 4% rests with the top ten. The specimen comprised skin, sampled from a tuberculin skin test site. The receptors here all came from an adult in good health. Both conserved end residues are part of each CDR3. D genes are given only for firm matches. Clone size, where shown, is once, few, many, or a class for clones that have expanded.

>TRBJ2-5|many|TRBV29-1|TRBD2
CSAMPGAGETQYF
TGCAGCGCCATGCCGGGAGCGGGGGAGACCCAGTACTTC
>TRBJ2-3|few|TRBV20-1|TRBD2
CSASPMGRGGQMGTDTQYF
TGCAGTGCTAGCCCCATGGGGCGGGGGGGCCAGATGGGCACAGATACGCAGTATTTT
>TRBJ1-2|.|TRBV27|.
CASSPAQRSGIANYGYTF
TGTGCCAGCAGTCCTGCCCAGAGGAGTGGGATAGCTAACTATGGCTACACCTTC
>TRBJ2-1|many|TRBV12-3/TRBV12-4|.
CASSLGTYRNEQFF
TGTGCCAGCAGTTTAGGGACTTATAGGAATGAGCAGTTCTTC
>TRBJ2-7|few|TRBV19|.
CATLDGGKDEMQYF
TGTGCCACCCTGGACGGAGGTAAGGATGAGATGCAGTACTTC
>TRBJ2-7|many|TRBV12-3/TRBV12-4|.
CASSFPRYEQYF
TGTGCCAGCAGTTTCCCCCGGTACGAGCAGTACTTC
>TRBJ2-2|many|TRBV4-1|.
CASSQARDGELFF
TGCGCCAGCAGCCAAGCGAGAGACGGGGAGCTGTTTTTT
>TRBJ2-7|many|TRBV29-1|TRBD2
CSVRTSGDSYEQYF
TGCAGCGTCCGAACTAGCGGGGACTCCTACGAGCAGTACTTC
>TRBJ1-1|.|TRBV6-5|.
CASSRTRSSTEAFF
TGTGCCAGCAGTAGGACAAGAAGTAGCACTGAAGCTTTCTTT
>TRBJ1-2|.|TRBV28|.
CASSFIKDGYTF
TGTGCCAGCAGTTTTATCAAGGATGGCTACACCTTC
>TRBJ2-1|few|TRBV15|.
CATRPAGYNEQFF
TGTGCCACCCGACCGGCGGGGTACAATGAGCAGTTCTTC
>TRBJ2-3|many|TRBV27|TRBD2
CASRSFLAGERTDTQYF
TGTGCCAGCAGATCCTTCCTAGCGGGAGAGCGTACAGATACGCAGTATTTT
>TRBJ1-2|many|TRBV12-3/TRBV12-4|.
CASSSMGGAIFGYTF
TGTGCCAGCAGTTCCATGGGGGGGGCGATCTTTGGCTACACCTTC
>TRBJ2-7|many|TRBV28|TRBD2
CAATSGNTYEQYF
TGTGCTGCGACTAGCGGGAACACCTACGAGCAGTACTTC
>TRBJ1-1|many|TRBV21-1|.
CASSKLGRQVRPEYMNTEAFF
TGTGCCAGCAGCAAACTGGGGCGTCAGGTCAGACCGGAGTATATGAACACTGAAGCTTTCTTT
>TRBJ2-1|.|TRBV20-1|.
CSARDWGSEEGNEQFF
TGCAGTGCTAGAGATTGGGGGTCTGAGGAGGGCAATGAGCAGTTCTTC
>TRBJ2-1|medium-sized|TRBV7-3|TRBD2
CASSVTSGGRIEQFF
TGTGCCAGCAGCGTAACTAGCGGGGGTCGTATTGAGCAGTTCTTC
>TRBJ2-4|many|TRBV30|TRBD1
CAWRTGGSTNIQYF
TGTGCCTGGAGAACAGGGGGTTCTACAAACATTCAGTACTTC
>TRBJ2-2|many|TRBV27|.
CASSSRTATGELFF
TGTGCCAGCAGTTCGCGGACAGCCACCGGGGAGCTGTTTTTT
>TRBJ2-5|many|TRBV9|TRBD2
CASSVAGTSGFDTQYF
TGTGCCAGCAGCGTAGCCGGGACTAGCGGATTTGATACCCAGTACTTC
>TRBJ2-2|few|TRBV5-1|TRBD1
CASSYRGAGELFF
TGCGCCAGCAGCTACAGGGGGGCCGGGGAGCTGTTTTTT
>TRBJ2-3|few|TRBV7-3|TRBD1
CASSLGPPGQGPDTQYF
TGTGCCAGCAGCTTAGGCCCCCCGGGACAGGGCCCAGATACGCAGTATTTT
>TRBJ1-5|.|TRBV19|TRBD1
CASRRGLTGNQPQHF
TGTGCCAGTAGGAGGGGGCTCACGGGGAATCAGCCCCAGCATTTT
>TRBJ1-5|few|TRBV6-2/TRBV6-3|.
CASNLTPRGLSNQPQHF
TGTGCCAGCAACCTTACGCCAAGGGGACTCAGCAATCAGCCCCAGCATTTT
>TRBJ2-5|many|TRBV5-1|.
CASSSQFQETQYF
TGCGCCAGCAGCAGCCAGTTTCAAGAGACCCAGTACTTC
>TRBJ2-2|many|TRBV12-3/TRBV12-4|.
CASSWDYTGELFF
TGTGCCAGCAGTTGGGATTATACCGGGGAGCTGTTTTTT
>TRBJ2-5|.|TRBV5-1|.
CASSGGGGGQTQYF
TGCGCCAGCAGCGGCGGAGGGGGCGGGCAGACCCAGTACTTC
>TRBJ2-7|many|TRBV11-2|TRBD2
CASSTSSGGYEQYF
TGTGCCAGCAGTACGTCTAGCGGGGGCTACGAGCAGTACTTC
>TRBJ2-7|few|TRBV28|.
CASSEDSRSYEQYF
TGTGCCAGCTCCGAGGACAGCCGCTCCTACGAGCAGTACTTC
>TRBJ2-7|few|TRBV20-1|.
CSASNRLSYEQYF
TGCAGTGCTAGTAACAGACTCTCCTACGAGCAGTACTTC
>TRBJ2-7|many|TRBV27|.
CASSLDPKGYEQYF
TGTGCCAGCAGTTTAGATCCTAAAGGATACGAGCAGTACTTC
>TRBJ1-3|.|TRBV5-1|TRBD1
CASSLLGQGANTIYF
TGCGCCAGCAGCTTGTTGGGACAGGGTGCGAACACCATATATTTT
>TRBJ2-2|few|TRBV7-9|TRBD1
CASTTPTGQTNTGELFF
TGTGCCAGCACTACCCCCACGGGACAGACGAACACCGGGGAGCTGTTTTTT
>TRBJ2-1|.|TRBV5-1|.
CASSLMSPGSYNEQFF
TGCGCCAGCAGCTTGATGTCCCCGGGCTCCTACAATGAGCAGTTCTTC
>TRBJ2-2|few|TRBV20-1|TRBD2
CSARGGRGTGELFF
TGCAGTGCTAGGGGAGGGAGAGGCACCGGGGAGCTGTTTTTT
>TRBJ2-7|few|TRBV20-1|.
CSAREGWPGPRSSYEQYF
TGCAGTGCTAGAGAGGGGTGGCCGGGACCTAGGAGCTCCTACGAGCAGTACTTC
>TRBJ1-4|many|TRBV12-3/TRBV12-4|TRBD1
CASSNGQGLATNEKLFF
TGTGCCAGCAGCAATGGACAGGGCCTTGCAACTAATGAAAAACTGTTTTTT
>TRBJ2-7|.|TRBV25-1|TRBD1
CASSAGTGRSYEQYF
TGTGCCAGCAGTGCGGGGACAGGGAGGTCCTACGAGCAGTACTTC
>TRBJ1-1|.|TRBV10-3|TRBD1
CAISDDRGQTEAFF
TGTGCCATCAGTGACGACAGGGGGCAAACTGAAGCTTTCTTT
>TRBJ2-1|.|TRBV29-1|TRBD1
CSVVLGQGNNEQFF
TGCAGCGTTGTTCTAGGACAGGGGAACAATGAGCAGTTCTTC
>TRBJ2-3|.|TRBV5-1|.
CASSLARYTQYF
TGCGCCAGCAGCTTGGCCCGATATACGCAGTATTTT
>TRBJ2-1|many|TRBV6-2/TRBV6-3|TRBD1
CASSYSPGTGLYNEQFF
TGTGCCAGCAGTTACTCACCCGGGACAGGCCTCTACAATGAGCAGTTCTTC
>TRBJ2-1|few|TRBV27|TRBD2
CASSLTGLAGGPGYNEQFF
TGTGCCAGCAGTTTAACGGGACTAGCGGGGGGCCCTGGCTACAATGAGCAGTTCTTC
>TRBJ2-2|few|TRBV9|.
CASSAENDKLFF
TGTGCCAGCAGCGCCGAAAACGACAAGCTGTTTTTT
>TRBJ1-1|few|TRBV6-4|.
CASSVSLNTEAFF
TGTGCCAGCAGTGTTAGCTTGAACACTGAAGCTTTCTTT